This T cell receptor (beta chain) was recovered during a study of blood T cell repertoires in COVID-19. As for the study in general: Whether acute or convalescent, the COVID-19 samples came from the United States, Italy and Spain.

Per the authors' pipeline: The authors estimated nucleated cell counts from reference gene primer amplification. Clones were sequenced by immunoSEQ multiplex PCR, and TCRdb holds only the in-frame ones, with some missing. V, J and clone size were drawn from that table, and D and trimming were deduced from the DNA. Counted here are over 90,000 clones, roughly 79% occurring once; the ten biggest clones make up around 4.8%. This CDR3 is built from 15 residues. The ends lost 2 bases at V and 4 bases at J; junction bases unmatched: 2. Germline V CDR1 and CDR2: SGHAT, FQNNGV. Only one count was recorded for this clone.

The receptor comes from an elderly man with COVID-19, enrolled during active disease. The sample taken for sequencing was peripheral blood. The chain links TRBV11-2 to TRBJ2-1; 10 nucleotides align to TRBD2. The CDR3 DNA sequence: TGTGCCAGCAGCTTATATAGCGGGGGGTACAATGAGCAGTTCTTC. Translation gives CASSLYSGGYNEQFF.